The 29 T cell receptor beta chains presented below share a single source sample, sequenced in a study of radiation and T cells in renal cell carcinoma. Treatment described: treatment-naive control, cytoreductive nephrectomy. Clones were sequenced by immunoSEQ multiplex PCR, and TCRdb holds only the in-frame ones, with some missing. Counted here are more than 14,000 clones, around 62% occurring once; the ten biggest clones make up 17%. The sequencing used tumor tissue, collected from a patient whose treatment was nephrectomy without radiotherapy. All receptors derive from a man aged 55-75 years with renal cell carcinoma.

The chain has TRBV9 and TRBJ2-1; D might be TRBD1 (6 bases). The CDR3 is 14 residues long. CDR1 is SGDLS, CDR2 YYNGEE, per germline. Trimming shortened V by 2 bases and J by 5 bases, and 11 bases separated the two germline ends. CDR3 region: CASSVGTTHNEQFF. The CDR3, as DNA: TGTGCCAGCAGCGTCGGGACAACTCACAATGAGCAGTTCTTC.

The rearrangement uses TRBV5-4 and TRBJ1-3; 8 bases align to TRBD1. Germline assignment: CDR1 SGHNT and CDR2 YYREEE (reference sequence). The CDR3 sequence is 15 residues long. V gave up 4 bases and J gave up 6 bases; unmatched junction bases: 9. The CDR3 DNA reads TGTGCCAGCAGCGTCCGGGGACAGGCGATAAACACCATATATTTT. It translates to CASSVRGQAINTIYF.

V and J are TRBV7-8 and TRBJ2-1; unclear D gene. Trimming left V 2 bases short and J 3 bases short, with 5 bases between. The CDR3 is 13 amino acids. Germline lookup yields CDR1 SGHVS and CDR2 FQNEAQ. In DNA form, the CDR3 reads TGTGCCAGCAGCTTATCCCGCTACAATGAGCAGTTCTTC. Translated, it gives CASSLSRYNEQFF. The whole variable domain, filled in from reference TRBV7-8 and TRBJ2-1, reads GAGVSQSPRYKVAKRGQDVALRCDPISGHVSLFWYQQALGQGPEFLTYFQNEAQLDKSGLPSDRFFAERPEGSVSTLKIQRTQQEDSAVYLCASSLSRYNEQFFGPGTRLTVL.

The chain carries TRBV5-1 and TRBJ2-1, with 7 bases fitting TRBD1. The germline CDR1 and CDR2 sequences are SGHRS and YFSETQ. The CDR3 consists of 15 residues. Losses at the gene ends were 0 bases for V and 5 bases for J; bases not matched to a gene: 5. The CDR3 coding sequence is TGCGCCAGCAGCTTGGGACAGGGTGACAACAATGAGCAGTTCTTC. It encodes CASSLGQGDNNEQFF. Using reference TRBV5-1 and TRBJ2-1 for the parts outside the CDR3, the full variable domain is KAGVTQTPRYLIKTRGQQVTLSCSPISGHRSVSWYQQTPGQGLQFLFEYFSETQRNKGNFPGRFSGRQFSNSRSEMNVSTLELGDSALYLCASSLGQGDNNEQFFGPGTRLTVL.

This chain joins TRBV4-3 and TRBJ2-5; TRBD2 might be the D (6 bases). This CDR3 comprises 14 residues. Germline CDR1 and CDR2: LGHNA and YSLEER. V dropped 3 bases and J dropped 5 bases, with 13 bases sitting between them. The CDR3 nucleotides read TGCGCCAGCAGCCAGTCCCGGGAGCAGGAGACCCAGTACTTC. Translation gives CASSQSREQETQYF.

The sample holds a few counts of this clone. The rearrangement joins TRBV27 to TRBJ2-7, with 7 positions matching TRBD2. Germline-derived CDR1 and CDR2 are MNHEY and SMNVEV (reference sequence). The CDR3 is 17 residues long. The V and J ends lost 2 bases and 0 bases, in that order; junction bases with no gene match: 10. The CDR3, as DNA: TGTGCCAGCAGTTTAAGGGGTACTAGCGCCAACTCCTACGAGCAGTACTTC. Residues: CASSLRGTSANSYEQYF.

The chain recombines TRBV4-1 with TRBJ2-1, with TRBD2 as a possible D gene (5 bases). V was clipped by 0 bases and J by 6 bases, with 6 bases between them. CDR1 and CDR2 from the germline V gene are MGHRA and YSYEKL. CDR3 length: 13 residues. This chain's CDR3 is CASSQDGLNEQFF. CDR3 nucleotide sequence: TGCGCCAGCAGCCAAGATGGACTCAATGAGCAGTTCTTC.

The rearrangement joins TRBV5-1 to TRBJ2-1, with 9 nucleotides matching TRBD1. This CDR3 spans 15 amino acids. CDR1 is SGHRS and CDR2 is YFSETQ in the germline V gene. The junction had 11 bases not matched to a gene; V was cut back by 4 bases and J by 9 bases. The CDR3 DNA reads TGCGCCAGCAGCCGCGTTAGGACAGGGGATGGTGAGCAGTTCTTC. This gives the protein CASSRVRTGDGEQFF.

The chain employs TRBV5-4 and TRBJ2-3; 9 nucleotides line up with TRBD2. V gave up 1 base and J gave up 1 base; unmatched junction bases: 4. This CDR3 spans 16 amino acids. The germline V gene has CDR1 SGHNT and CDR2 YYREEE (reference sequence). CDR3 bases: TGTGCCAGCAGCTTGTGGCTAGCGGGGCGCACAGATACGCAGTATTTT. It translates to CASSLWLAGRTDTQYF. Filled out from reference TRBV5-4 and TRBJ2-3, the complete variable domain reads ETGVTQSPTHLIKTRGQQVTLRCSSQSGHNTVSWYQQALGQGPQFIFQYYREEENGRGNFPPRFSGLQFPNYSSELNVNALELDDSALYLCASSLWLAGRTDTQYFGPGTRLTVL.

This clone was detected only a few times. The same CDR3 is also encoded by other DNA sequences in this sample. The CDR3 sequence is CASSGDSGANVLTF. DNA of the CDR3: TGTGCCAGCAGTGGGGACTCTGGGGCCAACGTCCTGACTTTC. The chain is built from TRBV2 and TRBJ2-6; D unresolved. This CDR3 region has 14 residues. Trimming cost V 4 bases and J 0 bases, with 4 bases left between them. Germline values: CDR1 SNHLY, CDR2 FYNNEI.

V gene TRBV7-9 combines with J gene TRBJ1-4; D may be TRBD1 (6 bases). This CDR3 is 16 amino acids long. V was cut by 3 bases and J by 3 bases, with 14 bases left in between. Germline-derived CDR1 and CDR2 are SEHNR and FQNEAQ (reference sequence). The CDR3 coding sequence is TGTGCCAGCAGCTTCGGGACAACCTATCCTAATGAAAAACTGTTTTTT. Amino acids: CASSFGTTYPNEKLFF.

The chain uses TRBV5-5 and TRBJ1-5, with 9 bases that match TRBD1. Germline trimming cut 4 bases from V and 6 bases from J; bases unmatched to any gene: 8. This CDR3 has 15 residues. Germline V gene lookup returns CDR1 SGHKS and CDR2 YYEKEE (reference sequence). Here the CDR3 DNA reads TGTGCCAGCAGCACTGGGACAGGGCTAGGTCAGCCCCAGCATTTT. This codes for CASSTGTGLGQPQHF.

In its sample, this clone was seen a few times. At the DNA level, this CDR3 is encoded by other sequences in the same sample as well. V and J are TRBV5-6 and TRBJ1-2; unclear D gene. The CDR3 is made up of 14 amino acids. Germline V lookup: CDR1 SGHDT, CDR2 YYEEEE. V was pared by 1 base and J by 0 bases, with 7 bases between. This CDR3 is CASSLRPPNYGYTF. Here the CDR3 DNA reads TGTGCCAGCAGCTTGAGACCTCCTAACTATGGCTACACCTTC.

The chain recombines TRBV7-9 with TRBJ1-1; D not resolved. The CDR3 has 10 residues. V shed 7 bases and J shed 5 bases, with 5 bases lying between them. Germline V lookup: CDR1 SEHNR, CDR2 FQNEAQ (reference sequence). CDR3: CASTLTEAFF. CDR3 bases: TGTGCCAGCACCCTTACTGAAGCTTTCTTT.

V and J are TRBV29-1 and TRBJ2-5; TRBD1 aligns across 7 bases. V was pared by 3 bases and J by 1 base, with 8 bases of the junction left unmatched. CDR3 length: 15 residues. Germline V gene sequence: CDR1 SQVTM, CDR2 ANQGSEA. CDR3 DNA: TGCAGCGTTGACTCTTGGGGACAGCTCCAAGAGACCCAGTACTTC. Protein: CSVDSWGQLQETQYF.

This sequence joins TRBV18 and TRBJ2-3; tentative D call: TRBD2 (6 bases). From germline, CDR1 is KGHSH and CDR2 LQKENI. V was trimmed by 3 bases and J by 4 bases, leaving 14 bases between them. CDR3 length: 15 residues. The CDR3 is CASSPRDSRPDTQYF. The CDR3 nucleotides are TGTGCCAGCTCACCCCGGGACTCCCGGCCAGATACGCAGTATTTT.

The chain is built from TRBV2 and TRBJ2-2; D ambiguous. The V end was cut by 4 bases, the J end by 1 base, with 4 bases between. The CDR3 spans 13 residues. CDR1 SNHLY and CDR2 FYNNEI come from the germline V gene. The DNA of the CDR3 is TGTGCCAGCAGTGGGAGGAACACCGGGGAGCTGTTTTTT. Encoded protein: CASSGRNTGELFF. Drawing the rest from reference TRBV2 and TRBJ2-2, the complete variable domain is EPEVTQTPSHQVTQMGQEVILRCVPISNHLYFYWYRQILGQKVEFLVSFYNNEISEKSEIFDDQFSVERPDGSNFTLKIRSTKLEDSAMYFCASSGRNTGELFFGEGSRLTVL.

The genes are TRBV6-1 and TRBJ1-2; 7 positions match TRBD1. The CDR3 length is 15 residues. CDR1 and CDR2 (germline): MNHNS, SASEGT. Trimming at V came to 0 bases and at J to 12 bases, leaving 13 bases not matched to a gene. The CDR3 here is CASSEAADGTAGNTF. The CDR3 DNA reads TGTGCCAGCAGTGAAGCGGCAGATGGGACAGCGGGAAACACCTTC.

CDR3 sequence: CASSLDSYNEQFF. The CDR3 DNA reads as TGTGCCAGCAGCTTGGACAGTTACAATGAGCAGTTCTTC. This chain connects TRBV7-6 to TRBJ2-1; a weak D match, TRBD1 (6 bases). V dropped 3 bases and J dropped 4 bases, with 7 bases sitting between them. This CDR3 has 13 amino acids. CDR1 is SGHVS, CDR2 FNYEAQ, per germline.

Judged by abundance, this clone is medium-sized. The gene calls are TRBV30 and TRBJ1-1, with 7 bases aligning to TRBD1. Germline trimming cut 3 bases from V and 1 base from J; bases unmatched to any gene: 8. The germline V gene encodes CDR1 GTSNPN and CDR2 SVGIG (reference sequence). This CDR3 comprises 15 residues. The CDR3 loop reads CAWRRADRENTEAFF. The DNA of the CDR3 is TGTGCCTGGAGACGAGCCGACAGGGAGAACACTGAAGCTTTCTTT.

This sequence joins TRBV10-3 and TRBJ2-3; 7 nucleotides agree with TRBD1. Germline CDR1 and CDR2: ENHRY and SYGVKD. CDR3 length equals 16 residues. V shed 7 bases, J shed 2 bases, and the junction held 12 bases outside the gene matches. The CDR3 spells CAIKQGQNLDTDTQYF. CDR3 in DNA: TGTGCCATCAAACAGGGACAGAACTTAGACACAGATACGCAGTATTTT.

This clone was counted a few times. This chain joins TRBV28 and TRBJ2-7, with D possibly being TRBD1 (6 bases). There are 12 residues in the CDR3. Per the germline V gene, CDR1 is MDHEN and CDR2 is SYDVKM. Deletions cut 6 bases from V and 6 bases from J, with 12 bases between. Here the CDR3 reads CASSDRPLEQYF. The CDR3 region has the DNA TGTGCCAGCAGCGACAGGCCCCTCGAGCAGTACTTC.

The CDR3 loop is CASSAHPIHSGGDTDTQYF. Written as DNA, the CDR3 is TGTGCCAGCAGCGCGCACCCCATCCATAGCGGGGGGGACACAGATACGCAGTATTTT. The chain links TRBV4-2 to TRBJ2-3; 11 nucleotides align to TRBD2. The J segment lost 2 bases and the V segment lost 5 bases, leaving 15 bases of the junction unmatched. Germline values: CDR1 LGHNA, CDR2 YNFKEQ. The CDR3 consists of 19 residues.

This chain links TRBV28 with TRBJ2-7; no firm D call. Per the germline V gene, CDR1 is MDHEN and CDR2 is SYDVKM. V was cut by 3 bases and J by 2 bases, with 14 bases left in between. This CDR3 has 15 residues. The DNA for the CDR3 is TGTGCCAGCAGTTTCGGCGGAAACCAAGCCTACGAGCAGTACTTC. Its translation: CASSFGGNQAYEQYF.

V gene TRBV2 combines with J gene TRBJ2-5; no clear D. This CDR3 comprises 12 residues. The germline V and J ends were trimmed by 7 bases and 0 bases, with 6 bases remaining between them. The germline CDR1 and CDR2 sequences are SNHLY and FYNNEI. The CDR3 nucleotides are TGTGCCAGCAATAAGTACCAAGAGACCCAGTACTTC. Its protein is CASNKYQETQYF.

Details on this clone: One junction end disagrees with the germline gene, perhaps due to a read error. Other DNA sequences in this specimen translate into the identical CDR3. The chain links TRBV4-3 to TRBJ1-1; D gene unclear. Germline V gene data show CDR1 as LGHNA and CDR2 as YSLEER. This CDR3 comprises 13 residues. DNA of the CDR3: TGCGCCAGCAGTCAAGGGCGGGGTCTAGAAGCTTTCTTT. Protein: CASSQGRGLEAFF.

This clone came up a few times. The V call is TRBV15, the J call TRBJ1-5; weak D call: TRBD1 (5 bases). CDR1 LNHNV and CDR2 YYDKDF come from the germline V gene (reference sequence). The CDR3 has 15 residues. V gave up 0 bases and J gave up 3 bases, with 9 bases separating them. The CDR3 coding sequence is TGTGCCACCAGCAGAGATCTAGGGGTCAATCAGCCCCAGCATTTT. Translating it yields CATSRDLGVNQPQHF.

The chain combines TRBV7-2 with TRBJ2-7; possibly TRBD2 for D (5 bases). CDR3 length equals 14 residues. Germline values: CDR1 SGHTA, CDR2 FQGNSA. Trimming stripped 3 bases from V and 5 bases from J, with 14 bases between. CDR3 in DNA: TGTGCCAGCAGCTTTTCCCGGGTCGGGAACGAGCAGTACTTC. Translated: CASSFSRVGNEQYF.

The chain uses TRBV28 and TRBJ2-3; 8 bases match TRBD2. CDR3 size: 15 residues. Per the germline V gene, CDR1 is MDHEN and CDR2 is SYDVKM. The junction had 7 bases not matched to a gene; V was cut back by 5 bases and J by 3 bases. The DNA for the CDR3 is TGTGCCAGCAGTCCCTCGGGAGGGAAGACAGATACGCAGTATTTT. This sequence encodes CASSPSGGKTDTQYF.